The T cell receptor beta chain described here comes from a study of Ad26.COV2.S vaccination and SARS-CoV-2 variants (dated by TCRdb to the early 2020s). A note on the overall study: The specificity and breadth of SARS-CoV-2-reactive T cell receptors after Ad26.COV2.S vaccination were assessed by TCRbeta repertoire sequencing. The TCR-sequenced set comprised approximately 30 samples: around 20 Ad26.COV2.S vaccine recipients, 5 placebo recipients and 8 SARS-CoV-2 convalescent individuals.

The time point label of this sample denotes: individuals recovered from natural SARS-CoV-2 infection. The cysteine opens and the phenylalanine closes a CDR3 of 15 amino acids. Solely the CDR3 DNA is kept, with 45 bases framed from the first base. CDR1 LGHNT and CDR2 FRNRAP are derived from the germline V gene. Between the V and J ends, shortened by 9 bases and 0 bases respectively, the junction contains 15 bases. The immunoSEQ Assay was used to sequence TCRbeta CDR3 regions. After extraction, genomic DNA underwent amplification by bias-controlled multiplex PCR, followed by high-throughput sequencing. The paper's data handling went like this. To quantify the absolute abundance of each unique TCRbeta CDR3 region, sequences were collapsed and filtered. Usable DNA was measured by amplifying reference genes present in all nucleated cells, and TCRbeta template counts were normalized to that usable DNA to estimate T cell fraction. Repertoire TCRs were annotated as SARS-CoV-2-specific when V gene, CDR3 amino acid sequence and J gene were exactly matched to a known reactive TCR set. The reference SARS-CoV-2 TCR set was obtained from MIRA and was filtered for enrichment in COVID-19-positive ImmuneCODE repertoires, whereby public or cross-reactive TCRs were removed. Based on the MIRA antigens, annotated TCRs were further analysed at the level of specific ORF or position within ORF. Breadth was defined as annotated unique rearrangements over total unique productive rearrangements; depth was the summed frequency of those rearrangements. TCR breadth was compared between groups using two-sided Wilcoxon rank-sum tests. The table comes from immuneACCESS by way of TCRdb, which keeps in-frame sequences with V and J called. Part of the clones is missing from these tables; in studies checked, under half for an unresolved V gene and the rest for unknown reasons. The DNA gave D and trimming, while V, J and clone size come from that table. The sample records more than 120,000 clones, roughly 85% of which are singletons. Approximately 5.1% of the sample is held by the ten biggest clonotypes.

Study-level results and caveats: Higher spike-specific TCR breadth was observed in Ad26.COV2.S recipients than in placebo recipients (P = 0.0014). Non-spike TCR breadth was comparable between vaccine and placebo recipients, consistent with the vaccine containing only spike. Substantial breadth of spike-specific CD8+ and CD4+ T cell responses was reported after vaccination. The authors noted that total T cell responses may have been underestimated by the TCR breadth and depth analyses.

With regard to this clone: The antigen it recognizes is unknown. The record has no base qualities; no much larger clone is one base away.

The sample consisted of peripheral blood, taken after recovery from COVID-19. The sequence joins TRBV12-5 to TRBJ1-3; TRBD1 is perhaps the D gene, given 5 matching bases. The sequence derives from a human donor who had recovered from COVID-19. The CDR3 has the sequence CARGRGFISGNTIYF. The bases read TGTGCTAGAGGTAGGGGTTTCATCTCTGGAAACACCATATATTTT.